The 9 T cell receptor beta chains listed next were all sequenced from one sample in a study of blood T cell repertoires in COVID-19. TCRdb's table, derived via immunoSEQ multiplex PCR, lists solely in-frame clones and lacks some. The repertoire consists of 390,000 or so clones, with over 75% occurring once and the leading ten covering roughly a tenth. Specimen: peripheral blood. These receptors came from a young woman with COVID-19, enrolled during active disease.

This chain uses TRBV7-2 with TRBJ1-2, with 7 bases fitting TRBD1. The CDR3 covers 14 residues. From germline, CDR1 is SGHTA and CDR2 FQGNSA. The V segment lost 3 bases and the J segment 2 bases; nucleotides outside the gene matches: 3. CDR3 in amino acids: CASSLGTANYGYTF. Written as DNA, the CDR3 is TGTGCCAGCAGCTTGGGGACAGCAAACTATGGCTACACCTTC.

The chain uses TRBV2 and TRBJ2-7, with no clear D. Germline V gene sequence: CDR1 SNHLY, CDR2 FYNNEI. Trimming took off 8 bases at V and 3 bases at J, with 14 bases between the two ends. This CDR3 region has 13 residues. The CDR3 coding sequence is TGTGCCAGCGCGGTGGGTCCAGACTACGAGCAGTACTTC. This sequence encodes CASAVGPDYEQYF.

The V call is TRBV4-1, the J call TRBJ1-3; D is uncertain. This CDR3 contains 17 residues. CDR1 and CDR2 from the germline V gene are MGHRA and YSYEKL. Trimming removed 1 base at V and 1 base at J, with 14 bases between. Written as DNA, the CDR3 is TGCGCCAGCAGCCAAGCCCCCCCGCCACGGTCTGGAAACACCATATATTTT. This encodes CASSQAPPPRSGNTIYF.

The genes are TRBV2 and TRBJ2-5; the D gene is possibly TRBD2 (5 bases). The V end lost 4 bases, the J end lost 5 bases, and 11 bases lay between the germline ends. The CDR3 spans 13 residues. Per the germline V gene, CDR1 is SNHLY and CDR2 is FYNNEI. This CDR3 is CASSAKLEETQYF. CDR3 DNA: TGTGCCAGCAGTGCTAAACTAGAGGAGACCCAGTACTTC. Full variable domain (outside the CDR3, taken from reference TRBV2 and TRBJ2-5): EPEVTQTPSHQVTQMGQEVILRCVPISNHLYFYWYRQILGQKVEFLVSFYNNEISEKSEIFDDQFSVERPDGSNFTLKIRSTKLEDSAMYFCASSAKLEETQYFGPGTRLLVL.

This rearrangement joins TRBV4-3 to TRBJ2-1; TRBD2 matches 9 bases. The CDR3 length is 19 residues. CDR1 and CDR2 from the germline V gene are LGHNA and YSLEER. V trimming: 0 bases; J trimming: 2 bases; junction bases outside the gene matches: 11. This CDR3 is CASSQEYGSGSLTYNEQFF. CDR3 DNA sequence: TGCGCCAGCAGCCAAGAGTACGGTAGCGGGAGCCTCACCTACAATGAGCAGTTCTTC.

The chain carries TRBV5-1 and TRBJ1-4; TRBD1 aligns across 7 bases. CDR3 size: 13 residues. The germline V gene has CDR1 SGHRS and CDR2 YFSETQ. V trimming: 4 bases; J trimming: 8 bases; junction bases outside the gene matches: 5. CDR3 in DNA: TGCGCCAGCAGCACAGGGGAAGGGGAAAAACTGTTTTTT. Translated: CASSTGEGEKLFF.

The chain recombines TRBV9 with TRBJ2-2, with D possibly TRBD1 on 7 matching bases. This CDR3 comprises 17 residues. Trimming shortened V by 4 bases and J by 3 bases, and 19 bases separated the two germline ends. From germline, CDR1 is SGDLS and CDR2 YYNGEE. This CDR3 is CASSTPPGRGDTGELFF. The CDR3 DNA follows: TGTGCCAGCAGCACCCCCCCGGGCAGGGGGGACACCGGGGAGCTGTTTTTT.

The chain employs TRBV27 and TRBJ2-7, with TRBD2 matching over 10 bases. The trim removed 3 bases at V and 6 bases at J, leaving 5 bases unmatched. The CDR3 has 14 residues. Germline CDR1 and CDR2: MNHEY and SMNVEV (reference sequence). In DNA, the CDR3 is TGTGCCAGCAGTTTTCTTGGGACTAGCGTCGAGCAGTACTTC. It yields the protein CASSFLGTSVEQYF.

This chain connects TRBV19 to TRBJ1-2; D not certain. Germline-derived CDR1 and CDR2 are LNHDA and SQIVND (reference sequence). The CDR3 is made up of 10 amino acids. Trimming pared 9 bases from V and 6 bases from J, leaving 8 bases between. The CDR3 sequence is CARHTHGYTF. DNA for the CDR3: TGTGCCAGACACACGCATGGCTACACCTTC.